This T cell receptor (beta chain) emerged from a study of cytomegalovirus exposure and HLA in healthy donors. Use of 60 Vbeta and 13 Jbeta primers characterized the PCR. TCRdb's copy holds only in-frame clones and misses some; the assay was immunoSEQ multiplex PCR. This table has 150,000 to 200,000 clones, 65% to 80% appearing once. The CDR3 totals 15 residues. Germline values: CDR1 LGHNA, CDR2 YNFKEQ. This receptor was identified in a woman in her 30s in good health and CMV-seropositive. The sample taken for sequencing was PBMCs. The gene calls are TRBV4-2 and TRBJ2-5, with 9 bases fitting TRBD1. The J call could be wrong; TRBJ2-7 is a better fit for the DNA end. The CDR3 spells CASSQDSNRGREQYF. The DNA of the CDR3 is TGTGCCAGCAGCCAAGACTCGAACAGGGGGCGCGAGCAGTACTTC.